These 5 T cell receptor beta chains were all obtained from the same sample, sequenced in a study of shared clonotypes between healthy human individuals. This table comes from immunoSEQ multiplex PCR, and its TCRdb copy is limited to in-frame clones, with some not included. The sample holds about 2.3 million clones, 80% to 95% seen once. The specimen sequenced was naive CD4+ T cells from PBMCs. The subset was: CD45RA+ positively selected. The receptors shown here come from a man aged 18 to 35 in good health. Some clones in this sample may be carry-over from other donors' samples.

The chain has TRBV4-1 and TRBJ2-3; a weak D match, TRBD2 (5 bases). This CDR3 is built from 16 residues. The germline gives CDR1 MGHRA, CDR2 YSYEKL. V was trimmed by 4 bases and J by 0 bases, leaving 14 bases between them. CDR3 in amino acids: CASSPRIATSTDTQYF. Written as DNA, the CDR3 is TGCGCCAGCAGCCCTCGGATAGCGACTAGCACAGATACGCAGTATTTT.

The chain employs TRBV7-3 and TRBJ1-1; 7 positions agree with TRBD1. Germline loops: CDR1 SGHTA, CDR2 FQGTGA. CDR3 size: 15 residues. The V segment lost 5 bases and the J segment 1 base; nucleotides outside the gene matches: 7. The CDR3 sequence is CASSPTGQPNTEAFF. CDR3 sequence (DNA): TGTGCCAGCAGCCCAACGGGACAGCCGAACACTGAAGCTTTCTTT.

V is TRBV5-1 and J is TRBJ2-1; D gene ambiguous. Germline CDR1 SGHRS, CDR2 YFSETQ. V lost 0 bases to trimming and J lost 5 bases, with 15 bases between them. The CDR3 length is 16 residues. CDR3 sequence (DNA): TGCGCCAGCAGCTTGGTTCGGGCGCGAGAAGACAATGAGCAGTTCTTC. Its translation is CASSLVRAREDNEQFF. Using reference TRBV5-1 and TRBJ2-1 for the parts outside the CDR3, the full variable domain is KAGVTQTPRYLIKTRGQQVTLSCSPISGHRSVSWYQQTPGQGLQFLFEYFSETQRNKGNFPGRFSGRQFSNSRSEMNVSTLELGDSALYLCASSLVRAREDNEQFFGPGTRLTVL.

V is TRBV18 and J is TRBJ2-1, with D hard to call. Trimming pared 5 bases from V and 0 bases from J, leaving 8 bases between. The CDR3 spans 14 residues. The germline V gene encodes CDR1 KGHSH and CDR2 LQKENI. In nucleotides, the CDR3 is TGTGCCAGCTCAACCACACGCTCCTACAATGAGCAGTTCTTC. It encodes CASSTTRSYNEQFF.

The chain recombines TRBV29-1 with TRBJ2-1; a possible D gene is TRBD1 (5 bases). Germline V gene lookup returns CDR1 SQVTM and CDR2 ANQGSEA. This CDR3 spans 14 amino acids. The ends were cut back, 6 bases at V and 4 bases at J, with 16 bases in the middle. CDR3 residues: CSVAALAGYNEQFF. The DNA of the CDR3 is TGCAGCGTCGCCGCGCTGGCAGGGTACAATGAGCAGTTCTTC.